This TCR beta chain was captured by sequencing in a study of CD8+ T cells in alopecia areata. Whole-study context: Those treated were given oral tofacitinib at 5 to 10 mg twice daily.

This clone occurred a few times. Other nucleotide sequences from this sample produce the same CDR3. RNA was extracted and reverse transcribed into cDNA as the sequencing template. Generated by immunoSEQ multiplex PCR, the TCRdb table keeps only in-frame clones and is missing some. The sample contains fewer than 150,000 clones, roughly two fifths of which appear only once. Collected material from alopecia areata patients comprised lesional scalp punch biopsies and peripheral blood. Using a FACSAria, the CD4+ and CD8+ T cells were sorted from the PBMCs. The sequenced material came from CD4+ T cells sorted from blood. The receptor's source is a human donor with alopecia areata.

The CDR3 here is CASSPGSGANVLTF. DNA for the CDR3: TGTGCCAGCTCACCAGGCTCTGGGGCCAACGTCCTGACTTTC. The chain carries TRBV18 and TRBJ2-6, with D unresolved. V lost 2 bases and J 0 bases, leaving 2 bases between the germline ends. The CDR3 consists of 14 residues. CDR1 is KGHSH, CDR2 LQKENI, per germline.